This T cell receptor (beta chain) was profiled in a study of technical replicates of blood from several donors. This CDR3 has 17 amino acids. Trimming at V came to 6 bases and at J to 5 bases, leaving 15 bases not matched to a gene. Germline CDR1 MDHEN, CDR2 SYDVKM. TCRdb keeps only in-frame clones here, not all; method: immunoSEQ multiplex PCR. The table includes roughly 100,000 clones, roughly 95% detected once. The TCR was taken from a human donor in good health. This chain joins TRBV28 and TRBJ2-1; TRBD2 matches at 8 bases. The specimen was T cells isolated from PBMCs. CDR3 sequence reads: CASRIGGGTRRNNEQFF. CDR3 nucleotide sequence: TGTGCCAGCAGGATAGGGGGTGGGACTAGAAGGAACAATGAGCAGTTCTTC.